The 11 T cell receptor beta chains listed next were all sequenced from one sample in a study of cytomegalovirus exposure and HLA in healthy donors (TCRdb year 2017). The method was the immunoSEQ multiplex PCR assay. For the multiplex PCR, a mixture combining 60 forward primers for TCR Vbeta segments and 13 reverse primers for TCR Jbeta segments was used. TCRdb provides this immuneACCESS table in a form limited to in-frame rearrangements. Some clones are lacking; in checked studies, under half of them reflect an unresolved V gene, and why the rest are absent is not known. The sample table includes roughly 140,000 clones. The ten largest account for 0.9% to 1% of the sample. The specimen was PBMCs. The receptors originated from a male donor in good health and CMV-seronegative.

The chain combines TRBV6-1 with TRBJ1-1; 9 bases are a match to TRBD1. Germline CDR1 is MNHNS and CDR2 is SASEGT. The V gene end was trimmed by 5 bases and the J gene end by 4 bases; junction bases not matched to a gene: 5. This CDR3 spans 14 amino acids. The CDR3 DNA follows: TGTGCCAGCAGTAGTGGACAGGGGTTCACTGAAGCTTTCTTT. It yields the protein CASSSGQGFTEAFF.

This chain joins TRBV6-5 and TRBJ2-1; D unclear. The CDR3 extends over 15 amino acids. V was trimmed by 6 bases and J by 0 bases, leaving 12 bases between them. Per the germline V gene, CDR1 is MNHEY and CDR2 is SVGAGI. CDR3 bases: TGTGCCAGCAGCCCCTGGCGGAGCTCCTACAATGAGCAGTTCTTC. As protein: CASSPWRSSYNEQFF.

The chain recombines TRBV15 with TRBJ2-7, with D perhaps TRBD2 (5 bases). Germline V lookup: CDR1 LNHNV, CDR2 YYDKDF (reference sequence). Trimming removed 0 bases from V and 3 bases from J, with 12 bases in between. The CDR3 contains 15 residues. CDR3 bases: TGTGCCACCAGCAGAGATCACGGACTGATCTACGAGCAGTACTTC. Protein: CATSRDHGLIYEQYF.

A note on this clone: The same CDR3 arises from other DNA sequences in this sample as well. The CDR3 DNA reads as TGTGCCAGCAGCGGGGGGCTATCTTACAATGAGCAGTTCTTC. Protein sequence: CASSGGLSYNEQFF. The V gene is TRBV9, the J gene TRBJ2-1; TRBD1 is a possible D gene (6 bases). The V and J ends lost 3 bases and 4 bases respectively, with 11 bases between them. The germline CDR1 and CDR2 sequences are SGDLS and YYNGEE. This CDR3 contains 14 residues.

V usage is TRBV28 and J usage is TRBJ2-7; possibly TRBD1 for D (6 bases). V lost 5 bases to trimming and J lost 5 bases, with 13 bases between them. Per the germline V gene, CDR1 is MDHEN and CDR2 is SYDVKM. This CDR3 is built from 13 residues. In DNA form, the CDR3 reads TGTGCCAGCAGTCAACAGGGTATCAACGAGCAGTACTTC. Translation gives CASSQQGINEQYF. Full variable domain (remainder filled in from reference TRBV28 and TRBJ2-7): DVKVTQSSRYLVKRTGEKVFLECVQDMDHENMFWYRQDPGLGLRLIYFSYDVKMKEKGDIPEGYSVSREKKERFSLILESASTNQTSMYLCASSQQGINEQYFGPGTRLTVT.

The chain has TRBV4-3 and TRBJ2-6, with 7 bases that match TRBD1. Germline V gene data show CDR1 as LGHNA and CDR2 as YSLEER. CDR3 length: 16 residues. Germline trimming cut 4 bases from V and 0 bases from J; bases unmatched to any gene: 3. This chain's CDR3 is CASSPGQISGANVLTF. The CDR3 DNA follows: TGCGCCAGCAGCCCGGGACAGATCTCTGGGGCCAACGTCCTGACTTTC.

The chain links TRBV2 to TRBJ2-7, with D perhaps matching TRBD1 (5 bases). Per germline, CDR1 SNHLY and CDR2 FYNNEI. V shed 2 bases and J shed 3 bases, with 11 bases lying between them. CDR3 length: 14 amino acids. CDR3 DNA sequence: TGTGCCAGCAGTGAAATCCCCCAGGGCTACGAGCAGTACTTC. Its protein is CASSEIPQGYEQYF.

The J gene is TRBJ2-3, the V gene TRBV6-5; 7 bases agree with TRBD1. The germline V gene has CDR1 MNHEY and CDR2 SVGAGI. The CDR3 runs 14 residues. With 6 bases clipped from V and 5 bases from J, the junction kept 8 bases outside the gene matches. This chain's CDR3 is CASRPGQTRDTQYF. The CDR3 coding sequence is TGTGCCAGCAGACCGGGACAGACCCGAGATACGCAGTATTTT.

The chain couples TRBV29-1 to TRBJ1-2; D is ambiguous. With 4 bases removed from V and 7 bases from J, the gap between germline ends came to 13 bases. This CDR3 region has 12 residues. Per the germline V gene, CDR1 is SQVTM and CDR2 is ANQGSEA. This chain's CDR3 is CSVGSGLGGYTF. CDR3 DNA: TGCAGCGTTGGGTCGGGTCTTGGTGGCTACACCTTC.

The chain joins TRBV30 to TRBJ2-7; D is possibly TRBD1 (5 bases). The germline V gene encodes CDR1 GTSNPN and CDR2 SVGIG (reference sequence). The CDR3 sequence is 12 residues long. V lost 1 base and J 5 bases, leaving 9 bases between the germline ends. This CDR3 is CAWSADNHEQYF. CDR3 nucleotides: TGTGCCTGGAGTGCGGACAATCACGAGCAGTACTTC.

This rearrangement joins TRBV27 to TRBJ1-6; D may be TRBD1 (6 bases). Trimming left V 7 bases short and J 5 bases short, with 15 bases between. Germline CDR1 is MNHEY and CDR2 is SMNVEV (reference sequence). CDR3 length: 15 amino acids. The CDR3 reads CASTSRGGNNSPLHF. In nucleotides, the CDR3 is TGTGCCAGCACCTCACGAGGGGGAAATAATTCACCCCTCCACTTT.